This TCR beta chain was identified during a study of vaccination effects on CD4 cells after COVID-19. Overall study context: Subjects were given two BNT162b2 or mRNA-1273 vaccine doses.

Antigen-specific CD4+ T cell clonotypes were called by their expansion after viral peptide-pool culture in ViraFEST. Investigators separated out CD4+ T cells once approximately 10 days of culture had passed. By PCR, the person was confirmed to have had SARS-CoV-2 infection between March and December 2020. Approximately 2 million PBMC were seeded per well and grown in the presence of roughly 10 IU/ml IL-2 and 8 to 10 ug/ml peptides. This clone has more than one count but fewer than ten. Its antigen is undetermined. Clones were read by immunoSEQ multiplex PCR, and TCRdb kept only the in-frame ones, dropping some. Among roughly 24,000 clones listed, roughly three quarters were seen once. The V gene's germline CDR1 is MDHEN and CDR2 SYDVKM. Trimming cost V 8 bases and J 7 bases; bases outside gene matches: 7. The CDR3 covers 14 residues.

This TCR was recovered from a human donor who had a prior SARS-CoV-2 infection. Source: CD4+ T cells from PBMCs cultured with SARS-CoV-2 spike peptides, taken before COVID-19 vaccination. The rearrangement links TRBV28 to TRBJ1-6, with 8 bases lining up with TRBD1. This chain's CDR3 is CASLVGQENSPLHF. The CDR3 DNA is TGTGCCAGCCTAGTGGGACAGGAGAATTCACCCCTCCACTTT.